A single sample is the source of the 29 T cell receptor beta chains below, sequenced in a study of T cell repertoires in cytomegalovirus infection. TCRdb called the reads again in MiXCR, with one record for every CDR3 protein. The data hold some 700,000 distinct CDR3 sequences, with 30% to 35% observed a single time. Their antigens remain unidentified. Sequencing used cultured PBMCs, obtained from culture after CMV antigen stimulation. These receptors were collected from a human donor in good health (CMV status not recorded). Some clones in this sample may be carry-over from other donors' samples.

A few counts support this clonotype. The chain is built from TRBV4-3 and TRBJ2-1; D not resolved. V gave up 4 bases and J gave up 8 bases, with 12 bases separating them. The germline V gene has CDR1 LGHNA and CDR2 YSLEER. The CDR3 sequence is 13 residues long. For the CDR3, the DNA is TGCGCCAGCAGCCCGAGAAGGGATGATGAGCAGTTCTTC. It translates to CASSPRRDDEQFF.

The gene calls are TRBV19 and TRBJ1-2; D gene ambiguous. CDR3 length equals 13 residues. Germline values: CDR1 LNHDA, CDR2 SQIVND (reference sequence). V was trimmed by 3 bases and J by 4 bases, leaving 9 bases between them. Here the CDR3 reads CASSMDRPYGYTF. In nucleotides, the CDR3 is TGTGCCAGTAGTATGGACCGTCCCTATGGCTACACCTTC.

The sample holds a few counts of this clonotype. V is TRBV29-1 and J is TRBJ1-1; TRBD1 matches at 8 bases. Germline V gives CDR1 SQVTM, CDR2 ANQGSEA. The length of the CDR3 is 12 residues. The V segment lost 7 bases and the J segment 5 bases; nucleotides outside the gene matches: 6. Here the CDR3 DNA reads TGCAGCGGCGGACAGGGTGGAACTGAAGCTTTCTTT. Amino acid sequence: CSGGQGGTEAFF.

V is TRBV12-3 or TRBV12-4 and J is TRBJ1-2; no clear D gene. V was pared by 3 bases and J by 6 bases, with 11 bases between. The CDR3 runs to 13 residues. As DNA, the CDR3 is TGTGCCAGCAGTTTCTTGGAGGGCCATGGCTACACCTTC. Encoded protein: CASSFLEGHGYTF.

Only one count was recorded for this clonotype. This rearrangement joins TRBV4-3 to TRBJ1-3; D gene unclear. CDR3 size: 15 residues. The V and J ends lost 1 base and 4 bases respectively, with 11 bases between them. The V gene's germline CDR1 is LGHNA and CDR2 YSLEER. CDR3 region: CASSQVLLSGNTIYF. DNA for the CDR3: TGCGCCAGCAGCCAAGTATTATTATCCGGAAACACCATATATTTT.

The V call is TRBV7-9, the J call TRBJ2-3; TRBD1 is a possible D gene (6 bases). The CDR3 consists of 13 residues. Trimming removed 6 bases from V and 5 bases from J, with 12 bases in between. From germline, CDR1 is SEHNR and CDR2 FQNEAQ (reference sequence). CDR3 in amino acids: CASRDTGQDTQYF. The CDR3 nucleotides are TGTGCCAGCAGAGATACAGGGCAAGATACGCAGTATTTT.

This clonotype has more than one count but fewer than ten. The CDR3 coding sequence is TGTGCCAGTACCGCACGGGACACCTATGGCTACACCTTC. It is translated as CASTARDTYGYTF. This sequence joins TRBV19 and TRBJ1-2, with D perhaps TRBD1 (6 bases). Per the germline V gene, CDR1 is LNHDA and CDR2 is SQIVND (reference sequence). The CDR3 contains 13 residues. Trimming left V 7 bases short and J 4 bases short, with 13 bases between. Complete variable domain (other parts from reference TRBV19 and TRBJ1-2): DGGITQSPKYLFRKEGQNVTLSCEQNLNHDAMYWYRQDPGQGLRLIYYSQIVNDFQKGDIAEGYSVSREKKESFPLTVTSAQKNPTAFYLCASTARDTYGYTFGSGTRLTVV.

In its sample, this clonotype was seen a few times. This chain joins TRBV19 and TRBJ1-2; 8 bases align to TRBD1. V was clipped by 5 bases and J by 6 bases; unmatched bases: 2. CDR1 LNHDA and CDR2 SQIVND come from the germline V gene (reference sequence). CDR3 length equals 12 residues. The CDR3 loop is CASSPDRDGYTF. In DNA form, the CDR3 reads TGTGCCAGTAGTCCGGACAGGGATGGCTACACCTTC.

This clonotype was seen repeatedly, ten times or more. The chain joins TRBV12-3 or TRBV12-4 to TRBJ2-3; TRBD2 might be the D (6 bases). Trimming left V 6 bases short and J 0 bases short, with 7 bases between. The CDR3 sequence is 13 residues long. DNA of the CDR3: TGTGCCAGCAGCCGGGGGAGCACAGATACGCAGTATTTT. Translation gives CASSRGSTDTQYF.

The chain uses TRBV10-3 and TRBJ2-1; TRBD1 matches 9 bases. From germline, CDR1 is ENHRY and CDR2 SYGVKD. CDR3 length: 14 amino acids. V lost 4 bases and J lost 9; bases outside the gene matches: 7. The CDR3 spells CAISGSGTGTEQFF. DNA of the CDR3: TGTGCCATCAGTGGCTCCGGGACAGGGACTGAGCAGTTCTTC.

The chain carries TRBV20-1 and TRBJ1-2; 10 nucleotides line up with TRBD1. The CDR3 contains 13 residues. V shed 7 bases, J shed 4 bases, and the junction held 6 bases outside the gene matches. Germline CDR1 DFQATT, CDR2 SNEGSKA (reference sequence). This chain's CDR3 is CSGWGQGIYGYTF. CDR3 nucleotide sequence: TGCAGTGGATGGGGACAGGGGATCTATGGCTACACCTTC.

This clonotype was counted many times. This rearrangement joins TRBV7-2 to TRBJ2-1; 9 bases match TRBD2. The CDR3 loop spans 16 amino acids. The germline V gene encodes CDR1 SGHTA and CDR2 FQGNSA. V gave up 0 bases and J gave up 6 bases; unmatched junction bases: 6. CDR3 residues: CASSLAHGLAPNEQFF. In DNA, the CDR3 is TGTGCCAGCAGCTTAGCGCACGGACTAGCGCCCAATGAGCAGTTCTTC.

Note on this clonotype: At one end, the junction sequence differs from germline, possibly due to a read error. This sequence joins TRBV27 and TRBJ1-2; TRBD1 is a possible D gene (6 bases). Germline V gene sequence: CDR1 MNHEY, CDR2 SMNVEV (reference sequence). The CDR3 has 15 amino acids. Here the CDR3 reads CASSLGYRETRTMIF. CDR3 in DNA: TGTGCCAGCAGTTTAGGGTACAGGGAGACCCGGACCATGATCTTC.

This clonotype was found a few times. V and J are TRBV28 and TRBJ2-1; TRBD1 matches at 10 bases. V was pared by 6 bases and J by 2 bases, with 4 bases of the junction left unmatched. This CDR3 is built from 15 residues. The germline V gene has CDR1 MDHEN and CDR2 SYDVKM. CDR3 region: CASRVGTGAYNEQFF. The CDR3 DNA follows: TGTGCCAGCAGGGTGGGGACAGGGGCCTACAATGAGCAGTTCTTC.

The chain recombines TRBV30 with TRBJ1-4; weak D call: TRBD1 (6 bases). The V gene's germline CDR1 is GTSNPN and CDR2 SVGIG (reference sequence). The CDR3 spans 14 residues. V was trimmed by 0 bases and J by 7 bases, leaving 12 bases between them. The CDR3 protein is CAWSVRRGAEKLFF. CDR3 DNA: TGTGCCTGGAGTGTGCGCAGGGGAGCTGAAAAACTGTTTTTT.

The chain is built from TRBV28 and TRBJ2-3, with D possibly being TRBD2 (5 bases). This CDR3 has 17 residues. V gave up 5 bases and J gave up 2 bases, with 20 bases separating them. CDR1 is MDHEN and CDR2 is SYDVKM in the germline V gene. The CDR3 region is CASSTQRRGRHTDTQYF. The DNA of the CDR3 is TGTGCCAGCAGTACTCAACGACGGGGAAGACACACAGATACGCAGTATTTT. Using reference TRBV28 and TRBJ2-3 for the parts outside the CDR3, the full variable domain is DVKVTQSSRYLVKRTGEKVFLECVQDMDHENMFWYRQDPGLGLRLIYFSYDVKMKEKGDIPEGYSVSREKKERFSLILESASTNQTSMYLCASSTQRRGRHTDTQYFGPGTRLTVL.

This chain uses TRBV6-6 with TRBJ2-1; possible D gene TRBD2, 6 bases. CDR1 and CDR2 (germline): MNHNY, SVGAGI (reference sequence). The CDR3 consists of 14 residues. V gave up 8 bases and J gave up 1 base, with 12 bases separating them. CDR3: CASEALASYNEQFF. CDR3 sequence (DNA): TGTGCCAGCGAGGCACTAGCATCCTACAATGAGCAGTTCTTC.

The chain uses TRBV20-1 and TRBJ2-3; D unclear. This CDR3 is built from 12 residues. Germline CDR1 is DFQATT and CDR2 is SNEGSKA (reference sequence). The V gene lost 2 bases and the J gene lost 2 bases, with 5 bases spanning the gap. The CDR3 DNA reads as TGCAGTGCTAGAATGGTCACAGATACGCAGTATTTT. This sequence encodes CSARMVTDTQYF.

The CDR3 DNA reads TGTGCCAGCAGCTTTGTTTCTTGGAACAATGAGCAGTTCTTC. Translation gives CASSFVSWNNEQFF. This rearrangement joins TRBV7-2 to TRBJ2-1; D not resolved. The germline gives CDR1 SGHTA, CDR2 FQGNSA. The CDR3 is made up of 14 amino acids. Trimming cost V 3 bases and J 5 bases, with 11 bases left between them.

This clonotype showed up just once. The V and J genes are TRBV15 and TRBJ2-5; 8 bases fit TRBD1. Looked up from germline, CDR1 is LNHNV and CDR2 is YYDKDF (reference sequence). This CDR3 is built from 13 residues. Unmatched junction bases numbered 5, after V lost 9 bases and J lost 2 bases. The CDR3: CATRDRQQETQYF. CDR3 DNA sequence: TGTGCCACACGGGACAGGCAACAAGAGACCCAGTACTTC.

This clonotype was counted between two and nine times. The chain carries TRBV27 and TRBJ2-2; D may be TRBD2 (5 bases). The V gene's germline CDR1 is MNHEY and CDR2 SMNVEV (reference sequence). The CDR3 covers 16 residues. Between the trimmed V and J ends, which lost 6 bases and 4 bases, there was a span of 18 bases. The chain's CDR3 is CASRSLLGGFTGELFF. The CDR3, as DNA: TGTGCCAGCAGAAGCCTACTAGGCGGCTTCACCGGGGAGCTGTTTTTT.

The CDR3 DNA reads TGTGCCAGTAAAGACTGGGGTGCCCCGAACACTGAAGCTTTCTTT. Its protein is CASKDWGAPNTEAFF. The genes are TRBV19 and TRBJ1-1; D remains ambiguous. This CDR3 is built from 15 residues. The germline V gene has CDR1 LNHDA and CDR2 SQIVND (reference sequence). Trimming removed 7 bases at V and 1 base at J, with 16 bases between.

This chain connects TRBV28 to TRBJ2-2; D unclear. The CDR3 is made up of 12 amino acids. Trimming shortened V by 1 base and J by 9 bases, and 6 bases separated the two germline ends. Germline loops: CDR1 MDHEN, CDR2 SYDVKM. For the CDR3, the DNA is TGTGCCAGCAGTTTATATAGCCGGGAGCTGTTTTTT. This codes for CASSLYSRELFF.

The rearrangement joins TRBV7-6 to TRBJ2-1; 10 bases agree with TRBD1. V was clipped by 5 bases and J by 6 bases; unmatched bases: 13. The CDR3 totals 17 residues. Germline loops: CDR1 SGHVS, CDR2 FNYEAQ. The CDR3 sequence is CASSIGQGGPLGNEQFF. Written as DNA, the CDR3 is TGTGCCAGCAGCATAGGACAGGGGGGACCGTTGGGCAATGAGCAGTTCTTC. Based on the CDR3 plus reference TRBV7-6 and TRBJ2-1, the full variable domain is GAGVSQSPRYKVTKRGQDVALRCDPISGHVSLYWYRQALGQGPEFLTYFNYEAQQDKSGLPNDRFSAERPEGSISTLTIQRTEQRDSAMYRCASSIGQGGPLGNEQFFGPGTRLTVL.

This clonotype was seen ten or more times. J is TRBJ1-6 and V is TRBV12-3 or TRBV12-4, with a tentative D call TRBD1 (5 bases). The ends were cut back, 1 base at V and 7 bases at J, with 8 bases in the middle. The CDR3 sequence is 14 residues long. CDR3 nucleotides: TGTGCCAGCAGTTTAGGTCAGGGCAATTCACCCCTCCACTTT. Translation gives CASSLGQGNSPLHF.

Only a few counts were recorded for this clonotype. V is TRBV7-2 and J is TRBJ2-7; 7 nucleotides agree with TRBD2. Germline lookup yields CDR1 SGHTA and CDR2 FQGNSA. This CDR3 contains 15 residues. V trimming: 2 bases; J trimming: 1 base; junction bases outside the gene matches: 5. DNA of the CDR3: TGTGCCAGCAGCTTACGAGGACTAGGGTCCTACGAGCAGTACTTC. Protein product: CASSLRGLGSYEQYF.

The genes are TRBV11-2 and TRBJ2-5, with D possibly TRBD2 on 6 matching bases. CDR1 is SGHAT and CDR2 is FQNNGV in the germline V gene. V was cut by 5 bases and J by 5 bases, with 15 bases left in between. This CDR3 contains 14 residues. CDR3 sequence: CASSQLGGYETQYF. In nucleotides, the CDR3 is TGTGCCAGCAGCCAATTGGGGGGATACGAGACCCAGTACTTC.

This clonotype was picked up a small number of times. This chain joins TRBV5-6 and TRBJ1-4, with D possibly matching TRBD1 (5 bases). Germline values: CDR1 SGHDT, CDR2 YYEEEE. CDR3 length: 16 residues. V lost 3 bases and J lost 5, with 17 bases in between. The CDR3, as DNA: TGTGCCAGCAGCTCGGACGCCGGGACGGACAATGAAAAACTGTTTTTT. The encoded protein is CASSSDAGTDNEKLFF.

The rearrangement joins TRBV7-8 to TRBJ2-1; the D gene is possibly TRBD1 (5 bases). V was shortened by 5 bases and J by 2 bases, with 13 bases between the two germline ends. Per germline, CDR1 SGHVS and CDR2 FQNEAQ. This CDR3 contains 15 residues. This CDR3 is CASSLKDRAYNEQFF. The CDR3 coding sequence is TGTGCCAGCAGCCTAAAAGACAGAGCCTACAATGAGCAGTTCTTC.